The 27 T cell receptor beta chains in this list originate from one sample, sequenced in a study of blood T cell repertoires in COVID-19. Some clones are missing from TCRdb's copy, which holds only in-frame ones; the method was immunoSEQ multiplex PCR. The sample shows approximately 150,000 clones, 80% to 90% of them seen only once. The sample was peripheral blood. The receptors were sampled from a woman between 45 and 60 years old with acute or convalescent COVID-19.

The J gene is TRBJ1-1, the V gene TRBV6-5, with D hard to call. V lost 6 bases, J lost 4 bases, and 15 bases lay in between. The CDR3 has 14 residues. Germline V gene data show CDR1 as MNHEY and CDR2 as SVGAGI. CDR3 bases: TGTGCCAGCAGCGTGCCGCGGCAAATCACTGAAGCTTTCTTT. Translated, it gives CASSVPRQITEAFF.

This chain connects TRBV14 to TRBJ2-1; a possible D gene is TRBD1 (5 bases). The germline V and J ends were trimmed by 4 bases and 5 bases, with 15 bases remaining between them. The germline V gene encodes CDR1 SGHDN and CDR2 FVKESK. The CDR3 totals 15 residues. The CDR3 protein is CASSLDSSGNNEQFF. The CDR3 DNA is TGTGCCAGCAGCCTTGACAGCTCAGGAAACAATGAGCAGTTCTTC.

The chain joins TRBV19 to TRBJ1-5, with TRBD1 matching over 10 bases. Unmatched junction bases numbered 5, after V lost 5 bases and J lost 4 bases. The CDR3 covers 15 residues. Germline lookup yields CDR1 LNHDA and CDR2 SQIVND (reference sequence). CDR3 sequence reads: CASSPGQGPNQPQHF. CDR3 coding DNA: TGTGCCAGTAGTCCGGGACAGGGGCCAAATCAGCCCCAGCATTTT.

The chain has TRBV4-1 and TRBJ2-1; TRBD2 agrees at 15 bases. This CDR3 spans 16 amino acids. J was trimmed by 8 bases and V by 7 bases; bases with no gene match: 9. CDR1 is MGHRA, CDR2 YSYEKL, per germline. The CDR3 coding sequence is TGCGCCAGCACGCCGACCGGGACTAGCGGGAGGTATGAGCAGTTCTTC. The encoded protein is CASTPTGTSGRYEQFF.

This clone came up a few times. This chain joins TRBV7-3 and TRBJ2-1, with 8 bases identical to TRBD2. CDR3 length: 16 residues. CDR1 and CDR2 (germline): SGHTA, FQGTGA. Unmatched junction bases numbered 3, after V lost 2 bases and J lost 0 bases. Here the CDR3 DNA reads TGTGCCAGCAGCTTAGCGGGGGGCCACTCCTACAATGAGCAGTTCTTC. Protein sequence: CASSLAGGHSYNEQFF.

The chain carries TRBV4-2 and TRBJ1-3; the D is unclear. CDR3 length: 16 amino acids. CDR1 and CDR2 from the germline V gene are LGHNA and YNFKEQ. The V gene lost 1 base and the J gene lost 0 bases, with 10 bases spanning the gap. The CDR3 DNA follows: TGTGCCAGCAGCCAAGTGTGGCAGGACTCTGGAAACACCATATATTTT. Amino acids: CASSQVWQDSGNTIYF.

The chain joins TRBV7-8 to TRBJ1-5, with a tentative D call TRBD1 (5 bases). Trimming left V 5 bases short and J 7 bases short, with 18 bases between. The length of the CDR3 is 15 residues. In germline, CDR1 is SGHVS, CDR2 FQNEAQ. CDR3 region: CASSTRPGTQQPQHF. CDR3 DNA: TGTGCCAGCAGCACCCGCCCAGGGACTCAACAGCCCCAGCATTTT.

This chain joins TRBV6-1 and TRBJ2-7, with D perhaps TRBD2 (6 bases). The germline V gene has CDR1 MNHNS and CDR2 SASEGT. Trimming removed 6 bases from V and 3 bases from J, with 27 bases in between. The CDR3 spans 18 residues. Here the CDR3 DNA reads TGTGCCAGCAGCGAATGGTCCCCGGGACTCCCGAAGGACTACGAGCAGTACTTC. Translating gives CASSEWSPGLPKDYEQYF.

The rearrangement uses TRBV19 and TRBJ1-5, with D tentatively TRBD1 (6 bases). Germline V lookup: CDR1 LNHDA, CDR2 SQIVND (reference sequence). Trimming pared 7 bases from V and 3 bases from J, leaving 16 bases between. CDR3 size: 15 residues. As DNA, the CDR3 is TGTGCCAGTACCCAAACAGGGAGTTCCAATCAGCCCCAGCATTTT. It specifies CASTQTGSSNQPQHF.

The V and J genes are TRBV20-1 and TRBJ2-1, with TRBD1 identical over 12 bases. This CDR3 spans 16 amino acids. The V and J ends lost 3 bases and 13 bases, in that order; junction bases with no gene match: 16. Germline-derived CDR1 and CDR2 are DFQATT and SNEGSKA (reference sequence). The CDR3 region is CSASKPGQGAAGDQFF. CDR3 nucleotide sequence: TGCAGTGCTAGTAAACCGGGACAGGGGGCGGCAGGGGACCAGTTCTTC.

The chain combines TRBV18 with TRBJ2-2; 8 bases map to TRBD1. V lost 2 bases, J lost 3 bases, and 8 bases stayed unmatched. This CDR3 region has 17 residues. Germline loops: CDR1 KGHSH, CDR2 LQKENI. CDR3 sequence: CASSPEAQGAHTGELFF. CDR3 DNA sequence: TGTGCCAGCTCACCAGAGGCGCAGGGGGCGCACACCGGGGAGCTGTTTTTT.

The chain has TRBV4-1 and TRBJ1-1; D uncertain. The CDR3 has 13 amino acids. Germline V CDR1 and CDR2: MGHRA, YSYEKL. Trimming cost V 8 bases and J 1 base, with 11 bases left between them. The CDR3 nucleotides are TGCGCCAGCGGCCCCCCGGGGAACACTGAAGCTTTCTTT. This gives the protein CASGPPGNTEAFF.

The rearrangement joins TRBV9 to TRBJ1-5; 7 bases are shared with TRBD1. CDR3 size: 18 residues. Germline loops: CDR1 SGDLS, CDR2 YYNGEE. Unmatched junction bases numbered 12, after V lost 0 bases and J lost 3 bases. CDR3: CASSVEGQATGPNQPQHF. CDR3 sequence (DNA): TGTGCCAGCAGCGTAGAAGGGCAGGCGACAGGGCCCAATCAGCCCCAGCATTTT.

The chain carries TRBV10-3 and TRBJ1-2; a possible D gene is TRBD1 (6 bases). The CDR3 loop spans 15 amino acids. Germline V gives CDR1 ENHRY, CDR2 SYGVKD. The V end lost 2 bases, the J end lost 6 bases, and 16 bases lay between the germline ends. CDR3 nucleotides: TGTGCCATCAGTGAGGCAGGACAGCCAGCTAATGGCTACACCTTC. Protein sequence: CAISEAGQPANGYTF.

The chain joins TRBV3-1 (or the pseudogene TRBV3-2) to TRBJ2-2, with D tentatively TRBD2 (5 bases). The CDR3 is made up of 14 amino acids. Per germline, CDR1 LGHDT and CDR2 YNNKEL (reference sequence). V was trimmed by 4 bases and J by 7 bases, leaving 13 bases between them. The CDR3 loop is CASSPPFRGGELFF. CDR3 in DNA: TGTGCCAGCAGCCCGCCTTTCCGGGGCGGGGAGCTGTTTTTT.

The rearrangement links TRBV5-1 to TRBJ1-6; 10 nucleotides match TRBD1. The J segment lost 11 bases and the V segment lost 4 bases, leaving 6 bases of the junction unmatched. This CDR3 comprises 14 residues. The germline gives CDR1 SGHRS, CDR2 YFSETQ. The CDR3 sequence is CASSVGQGRPPLHF. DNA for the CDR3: TGCGCCAGCAGCGTGGGACAGGGGAGACCACCCCTCCACTTT.

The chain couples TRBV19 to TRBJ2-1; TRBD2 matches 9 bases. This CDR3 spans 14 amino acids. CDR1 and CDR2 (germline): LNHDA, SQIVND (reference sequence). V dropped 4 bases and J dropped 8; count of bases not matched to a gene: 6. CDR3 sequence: CASSTGTSTHEQFF. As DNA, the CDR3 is TGTGCCAGTAGTACGGGGACTAGCACCCATGAGCAGTTCTTC.

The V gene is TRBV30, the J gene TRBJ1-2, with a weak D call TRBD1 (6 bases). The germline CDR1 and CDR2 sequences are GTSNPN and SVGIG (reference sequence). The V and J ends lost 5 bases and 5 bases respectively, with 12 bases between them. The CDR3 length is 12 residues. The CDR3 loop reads CAWRDTRYGYTF. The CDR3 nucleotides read TGTGCCTGGCGGGACACCAGATATGGCTACACCTTC.

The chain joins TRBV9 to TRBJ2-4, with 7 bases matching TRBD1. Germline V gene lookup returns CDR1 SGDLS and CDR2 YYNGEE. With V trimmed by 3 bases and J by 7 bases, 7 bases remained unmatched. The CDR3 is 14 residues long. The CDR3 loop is CASSEHPRGNIQYF. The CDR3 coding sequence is TGTGCCAGCAGCGAACACCCCAGGGGGAACATTCAGTACTTC.

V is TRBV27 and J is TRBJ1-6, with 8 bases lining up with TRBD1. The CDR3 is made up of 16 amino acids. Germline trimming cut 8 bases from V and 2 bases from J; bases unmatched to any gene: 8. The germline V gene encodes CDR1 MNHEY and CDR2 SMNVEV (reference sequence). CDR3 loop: CASSGQARPYNSPLHF. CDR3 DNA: TGTGCCAGCTCGGGACAGGCAAGACCCTATAATTCACCCCTCCACTTT.

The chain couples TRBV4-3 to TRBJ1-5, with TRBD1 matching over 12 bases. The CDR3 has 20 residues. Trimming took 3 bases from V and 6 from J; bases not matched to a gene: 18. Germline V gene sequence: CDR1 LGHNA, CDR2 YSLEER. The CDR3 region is CASSHPEPSGTGGAGQPQHF. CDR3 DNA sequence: TGCGCCAGCAGCCATCCCGAGCCAAGCGGGACAGGGGGCGCGGGTCAGCCCCAGCATTTT.

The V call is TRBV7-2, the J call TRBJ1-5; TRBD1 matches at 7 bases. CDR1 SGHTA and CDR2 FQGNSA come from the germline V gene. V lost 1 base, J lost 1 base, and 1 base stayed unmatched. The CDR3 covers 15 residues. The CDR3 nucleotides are TGTGCCAGCAGCTTAGACAGGGGCAGCAATCAGCCCCAGCATTTT. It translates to CASSLDRGSNQPQHF.

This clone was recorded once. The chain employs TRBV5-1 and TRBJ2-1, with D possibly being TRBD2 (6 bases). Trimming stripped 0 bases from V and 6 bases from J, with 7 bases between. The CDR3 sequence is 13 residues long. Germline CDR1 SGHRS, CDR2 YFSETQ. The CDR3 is CASSLGGVNEQFF. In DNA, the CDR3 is TGCGCCAGCAGCTTGGGCGGGGTCAATGAGCAGTTCTTC.

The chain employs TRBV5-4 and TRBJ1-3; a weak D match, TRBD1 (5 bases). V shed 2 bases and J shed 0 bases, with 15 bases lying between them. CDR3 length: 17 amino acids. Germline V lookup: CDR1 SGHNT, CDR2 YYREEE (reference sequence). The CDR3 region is CASSFGGMGSSGNTIYF. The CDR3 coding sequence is TGTGCCAGCAGCTTCGGGGGAATGGGGAGCTCTGGAAACACCATATATTTT.

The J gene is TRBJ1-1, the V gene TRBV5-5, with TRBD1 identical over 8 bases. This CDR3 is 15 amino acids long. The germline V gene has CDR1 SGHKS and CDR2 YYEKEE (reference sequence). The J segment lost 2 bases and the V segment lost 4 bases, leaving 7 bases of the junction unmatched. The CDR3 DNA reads TGTGCCAGCAGCCCTCTGACAGGGGTCAACACTGAAGCTTTCTTT. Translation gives CASSPLTGVNTEAFF.

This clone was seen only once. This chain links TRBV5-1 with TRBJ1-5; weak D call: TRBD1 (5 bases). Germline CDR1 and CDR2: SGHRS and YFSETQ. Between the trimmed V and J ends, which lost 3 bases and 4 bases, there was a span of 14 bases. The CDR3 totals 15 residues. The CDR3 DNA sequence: TGCGCCAGCAGCTCCCGGGGGGAAAAGAATCAGCCCCAGCATTTT. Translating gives CASSSRGEKNQPQHF.

The CDR3 coding sequence is TGTGCCAGCAGTTTGTCCCTGGGACAGGGGTACGGTCAGCCCCAGCATTTT. This encodes CASSLSLGQGYGQPQHF. This chain uses TRBV28 with TRBJ1-5, with TRBD1 matching over 10 bases. Losses at the gene ends were 3 bases for V and 6 bases for J; bases not matched to a gene: 11. The CDR3 is made up of 17 amino acids. CDR1 is MDHEN, CDR2 SYDVKM, per germline.